The present entry profiles one T cell receptor (beta chain) with its context. This sample stems from a study of T cells expressing NK-cell markers. Reprocessing the 5' RACE reads, TCRdb reports a single entry for every CDR3 protein and omits DNA. This sample's clone table lists roughly 180,000 distinct CDR3 sequences. This clonotype originated in a man between 18 and 69 years old in good health. Sequencing was carried out using blood T cells: a sorted CD56 or NKG2C T cell subset, CD4+ or CD8+ T cells, or bulk PBMC T cells (not recorded which).

CDR3: CASSPDLTGAKGALHF. The V and J genes are TRBV7-9 and TRBJ1-6; lacking DNA, the TRBD1 call made by TCRdb goes unchecked. Germline CDR1 and CDR2: SEHNR and FQNEAQ (reference sequence). The CDR3 is made up of 16 amino acids.